These 21 T cell receptor beta chains share one sample of origin, sequenced in a study of Ad26.COV2.S vaccination and SARS-CoV-2 variants. Treatment defined: some 19 received Ad26.COV2.S at low or high dose, single or two shots; 5 received placebo; per-sample allocation not given. Following the first vaccine or placebo injection, samples were taken on day 63. The data were produced by immunoSEQ multiplex PCR, yet TCRdb's version contains in-frame clones alone and is incomplete. The sample holds hundreds of thousands of clones, 92% seen once. Sequencing used peripheral blood, obtained in a trial of Ad26.COV2.S vaccine versus placebo. These receptors all come from a person aged 18 to 65 who received the Ad26.COV2.S COVID-19 vaccine or a placebo.

The rearrangement joins TRBV28 to TRBJ2-2, with D possibly being TRBD2 (5 bases). V lost 2 bases to trimming and J lost 0 bases, with 7 bases between them. Germline V gene lookup returns CDR1 MDHEN and CDR2 SYDVKM. The CDR3 spans 15 residues. In DNA, the CDR3 is TGTGCCAGCAGTTTAACGGGGACGAACACCGGGGAGCTGTTTTTT. Translating it yields CASSLTGTNTGELFF.

The chain carries TRBV5-4 and TRBJ2-7; maybe TRBD1 (6 bases). The CDR3 contains 13 residues. Looked up from germline, CDR1 is SGHNT and CDR2 is YYREEE (reference sequence). The germline V and J ends were trimmed by 2 bases and 5 bases, with 11 bases remaining between them. CDR3 in amino acids: CASSFQGNDEQYF. The CDR3 DNA sequence: TGTGCCAGCAGCTTTCAGGGGAATGACGAGCAGTACTTC. Variable domain in full (rest from reference TRBV5-4 and TRBJ2-7): ETGVTQSPTHLIKTRGQQVTLRCSSQSGHNTVSWYQQALGQGPQFIFQYYREEENGRGNFPPRFSGLQFPNYSSELNVNALELDDSALYLCASSFQGNDEQYFGPGTRLTVT.

The CDR3 nucleotides read TGTGCCAGCAGTGACAGTCAACAGTTTTATGGCTACACCTTC. This translates into CASSDSQQFYGYTF. This chain joins TRBV2 and TRBJ1-2; D gene unclear. The CDR3 loop spans 14 amino acids. Trimming took off 3 bases at V and 5 bases at J, with 13 bases between the two ends. The germline CDR1 and CDR2 sequences are SNHLY and FYNNEI.

In DNA, the CDR3 is TGCGCCAGCAGCCAAAAACCCCTTACAGATACGCAGTATTTT. As protein: CASSQKPLTDTQYF. This sequence joins TRBV4-1 and TRBJ2-3; D ambiguous. Germline lookup yields CDR1 MGHRA and CDR2 YSYEKL. The CDR3 is 14 amino acids. V lost 2 bases, J lost 3 bases, and 9 bases lay in between.

The chain has TRBV19 and TRBJ1-5; no reliable D call. V lost 4 bases to trimming and J lost 0 bases, with 13 bases between them. The V gene's germline CDR1 is LNHDA and CDR2 SQIVND (reference sequence). This CDR3 has 16 amino acids. The CDR3 nucleotides are TGTGCCAGTAGTACCGTGGCAGGCTATAGCAATCAGCCCCAGCATTTT. It translates to CASSTVAGYSNQPQHF.

V gene TRBV6-2 or TRBV6-3 combines with J gene TRBJ2-3; 7 nucleotides align to TRBD1. J lost 6 bases, V lost 4 bases, and 7 bases had no gene match. CDR1 is MNHEY, CDR2 SVGEGT, per germline. CDR3 length: 14 residues. CDR3 loop: CASSSGTDPDTQYF. The CDR3 DNA reads TGTGCCAGCAGTTCCGGGACAGACCCGGATACGCAGTATTTT.

The CDR3 region is CASSYSTSSPGFRTF. In nucleotides, the CDR3 is TGTGCCAGCAGTTACTCAACCTCGTCTCCAGGGTTTCGCACCTTC. The chain is built from TRBV6-2 or TRBV6-3 and TRBJ1-2; D possibly corresponds to TRBD1 (5 bases). Trimming shortened V by 0 bases and J by 13 bases, and 21 bases separated the two germline ends. The germline V gene has CDR1 MNHEY and CDR2 SVGEGT. The CDR3 covers 15 residues.

This clone has only one observation. The V and J genes are TRBV2 and TRBJ2-1; the match to TRBD2 covers 8 bases. This CDR3 has 16 residues. V lost 3 bases, J lost 1 base, and 5 bases stayed unmatched. Germline assignment: CDR1 SNHLY and CDR2 FYNNEI. CDR3 protein: CASSEASGRSYNEQFF. Written as DNA, the CDR3 is TGTGCCAGCAGTGAGGCTAGCGGGCGTTCCTACAATGAGCAGTTCTTC.

The DNA for the CDR3 is TGCGCCAGCAGTCAATGGCAGGGGGGATATGGCTACACCTTC. This gives the protein CASSQWQGGYGYTF. V is TRBV5-1 and J is TRBJ1-2, with TRBD1 matching over 7 bases. This CDR3 comprises 14 residues. The V and J ends lost 5 bases and 5 bases, in that order; junction bases with no gene match: 9. Germline V gene sequence: CDR1 SGHRS, CDR2 YFSETQ.

This clone was seen a handful of times. The gene calls are TRBV19 and TRBJ1-2; 7 nucleotides agree with TRBD1. Germline V lookup: CDR1 LNHDA, CDR2 SQIVND (reference sequence). The CDR3 length is 15 residues. Unmatched junction bases numbered 11, after V lost 6 bases and J lost 4 bases. The CDR3, as DNA: TGTGCCAGTAGACCAGGGGACAGCTCTCCCTATGGCTACACCTTC. Protein sequence: CASRPGDSSPYGYTF.

The chain is built from TRBV6-6 and TRBJ2-7; D may be TRBD1 (5 bases). V was cut by 9 bases and J by 3 bases, with 21 bases left in between. Germline values: CDR1 MNHNY, CDR2 SVGAGI (reference sequence). The CDR3 runs to 15 residues. The CDR3 protein is CASKFLQALNYEQYF. The CDR3 region has the DNA TGTGCCAGTAAATTCCTACAGGCATTGAACTACGAGCAGTACTTC.

This clone has just one count. The rearrangement uses TRBV28 and TRBJ1-1; maybe TRBD1 (5 bases). CDR3 size: 14 residues. V was clipped by 3 bases and J by 4 bases, with 12 bases between them. CDR1 MDHEN and CDR2 SYDVKM come from the germline V gene. In nucleotides, the CDR3 is TGTGCCAGCAGTTTCTTAGGGGACGGCACTGAAGCTTTCTTT. Translating it yields CASSFLGDGTEAFF. Using reference TRBV28 and TRBJ1-1 for the parts outside the CDR3, the full variable domain is DVKVTQSSRYLVKRTGEKVFLECVQDMDHENMFWYRQDPGLGLRLIYFSYDVKMKEKGDIPEGYSVSREKKERFSLILESASTNQTSMYLCASSFLGDGTEAFFGQGTRLTVV.

The genes are TRBV9 and TRBJ1-1, with 7 bases fitting TRBD1. The germline V gene encodes CDR1 SGDLS and CDR2 YYNGEE. This CDR3 is built from 15 residues. Germline trimming cut 4 bases from V and 1 base from J; bases unmatched to any gene: 7. The CDR3 DNA reads as TGTGCCAGCAGCAGACAGGGTGGAGGGAACACTGAAGCTTTCTTT. Protein product: CASSRQGGGNTEAFF.

V usage is TRBV4-1 and J usage is TRBJ2-3; TRBD1 might be the D (7 bases). Germline V gives CDR1 MGHRA, CDR2 YSYEKL. Trimming removed 0 bases from V and 5 bases from J, with 15 bases in between. This CDR3 has 16 amino acids. The CDR3 here is CASSQDGGGQGDTQYF. The CDR3 DNA follows: TGCGCCAGCAGCCAAGACGGAGGGGGCCAAGGAGATACGCAGTATTTT.

The V call is TRBV5-1, the J call TRBJ2-7; D possibly matches TRBD1 or TRBD2 (5 bases each). V was trimmed by 2 bases and J by 5 bases, leaving 11 bases between them. CDR1 is SGHRS and CDR2 is YFSETQ in the germline V gene. The CDR3 covers 13 residues. This CDR3 reads CASSFEGLHEQYF. The CDR3 nucleotides are TGCGCCAGCAGCTTTGAGGGGTTGCACGAGCAGTACTTC.

This chain uses TRBV7-8 with TRBJ2-2; D not certain. The CDR3 runs 15 residues. Trimming removed 0 bases at V and 1 base at J, with 6 bases between. From germline, CDR1 is SGHVS and CDR2 FQNEAQ. DNA for the CDR3: TGTGCCAGCAGCTTAGCTGGGGTGAACACCGGGGAGCTGTTTTTT. It specifies CASSLAGVNTGELFF.

The gene calls are TRBV5-4 and TRBJ1-2; the D is unclear. The CDR3 totals 12 residues. Trimming cost V 2 bases and J 5 bases, with 7 bases left between them. Germline V gene sequence: CDR1 SGHNT, CDR2 YYREEE (reference sequence). The CDR3 nucleotides read TGTGCCAGCAGCTTAACGGGGTATGGCTACACCTTC. Translating it yields CASSLTGYGYTF.

The rearrangement links TRBV5-6 to TRBJ2-7; D call uncertain. This CDR3 has 12 amino acids. Germline V gene lookup returns CDR1 SGHDT and CDR2 YYEEEE. Between the trimmed V and J ends, which lost 3 bases and 5 bases, there was a span of 9 bases. CDR3 bases: TGTGCCAGCAGCTGGGGTCGCCACGAGCAGTACTTC. Protein: CASSWGRHEQYF.

The chain combines TRBV13 with TRBJ2-7; TRBD1 matches 8 bases. The trim removed 3 bases at V and 3 bases at J, leaving 7 bases unmatched. This CDR3 region has 15 residues. Germline V lookup: CDR1 PRHDT, CDR2 FYEKMQ (reference sequence). CDR3 in DNA: TGTGCCAGCAGCTTTTCCGGACAGGGACTCTACGAGCAGTACTTC. Translation gives CASSFSGQGLYEQYF.

The sample holds one count of this clone. The DNA of the CDR3 is TGTGCCAGCAGTGAAACAGGGGAAGACTATGGCTACACCTTC. Its translation is CASSETGEDYGYTF. The V gene is TRBV25-1, the J gene TRBJ1-2; 7 positions agree with TRBD1. The length of the CDR3 is 14 residues. J lost 3 bases, V lost 2 bases, and 3 bases had no gene match. CDR1 is MGHDK, CDR2 SYGVNS, per germline.

This chain uses TRBV5-1 with TRBJ1-6; D not certain. This CDR3 contains 16 residues. With 4 bases removed from V and 0 bases from J, the gap between germline ends came to 11 bases. CDR1 is SGHRS and CDR2 is YFSETQ in the germline V gene. In nucleotides, the CDR3 is TGCGCCAGCAGCGGATACCTGACCTCCTATAATTCACCCCTCCACTTT. Encoded protein: CASSGYLTSYNSPLHF. Complete variable domain (other parts from reference TRBV5-1 and TRBJ1-6): KAGVTQTPRYLIKTRGQQVTLSCSPISGHRSVSWYQQTPGQGLQFLFEYFSETQRNKGNFPGRFSGRQFSNSRSEMNVSTLELGDSALYLCASSGYLTSYNSPLHFGNGTRLTVT.